The rows below give T cell receptor beta chains drawn from one sample of a study of cytomegalovirus exposure and HLA in healthy donors. TCRdb keeps only in-frame clones here, not all; method: immunoSEQ multiplex PCR. The sample lists approximately 120,000 clones, almost 90% occurring once. Specimen: PBMCs. These receptors were collected from a woman between 18 and 29 years old in good health and CMV-seronegative. Each CDR3 is given with its conserved first and last residue. Fields, in order: J gene, D gene, V gene, clone size, CDR3 DNA, CDR3 protein. The D gene is left open where the match is weak. Clone size is given for some rows only: seen once, a few or many times, or a class if the clone is expanded.

J gene: TRBJ2-5; D gene: NA; V gene: TRBV6-6; clone size: NA; CDR3 DNA: TGTGCCAGCACCGGACGGCAGGGGCTTCAAGAGACCCAGTACTTC; CDR3 protein: CASTGRQGLQETQYF
J gene: TRBJ2-3; D gene: NA; V gene: TRBV20-1; clone size: NA; CDR3 DNA: TGCAGTGCTAGTCGTGAGAAGCAGTATTTT; CDR3 protein: CSASREKQYF
J gene: TRBJ2-3; D gene: NA; V gene: TRBV5-8; clone size: once; CDR3 DNA: TGTGCCAGCAGCCACGGGGGGCAAAGGGATACGCAGTATTTT; CDR3 protein: CASSHGGQRDTQYF
J gene: TRBJ2-7; D gene: NA; V gene: TRBV11-2; clone size: NA; CDR3 DNA: TGTGCCAGCAGCCCAGGGATTTTGGGCGAGCAGTACTTC; CDR3 protein: CASSPGILGEQYF
J gene: TRBJ1-2; D gene: TRBD1; V gene: TRBV5-4; clone size: NA; CDR3 DNA: TGTGCCAGCAGCTTCGGGACAGGGTGGGACTATGGCTACACCTTC; CDR3 protein: CASSFGTGWDYGYTF
J gene: TRBJ2-7; D gene: TRBD2; V gene: TRBV28; clone size: NA; CDR3 DNA: TGTGCCAGCAGTTGGGGGGGACTAGCGGGATCTAACTCCTACGAGCAGTACTTC; CDR3 protein: CASSWGGLAGSNSYEQYF
J gene: TRBJ1-2; D gene: NA; V gene: TRBV29-1; clone size: NA; CDR3 DNA: TGCAGCGTTGACAGGAACTATGGCTACACCTTC; CDR3 protein: CSVDRNYGYTF
J gene: TRBJ2-7; D gene: TRBD1; V gene: TRBV19; clone size: NA; CDR3 DNA: TGTGCCAGTAGTGCGACAGGGGTGAGCTCCTACGAGCAGTACTTC; CDR3 protein: CASSATGVSSYEQYF
J gene: TRBJ2-7; D gene: TRBD2; V gene: TRBV7-3; clone size: NA; CDR3 DNA: TGTGCCAGCAGCCGTAATAGCGGGGCGATCCCCTACTTC; CDR3 protein: CASSRNSGAIPYF
J gene: TRBJ2-7; D gene: NA; V gene: TRBV7-3; clone size: NA; CDR3 DNA: TGTGCCAGCAGCTTGCTTCCCTCCCCAGGCTACGAGCAGTACTTC; CDR3 protein: CASSLLPSPGYEQYF
J gene: TRBJ1-1; D gene: NA; V gene: TRBV6-5; clone size: NA; CDR3 DNA: TGTGCCAGCAGCCTAACAGGGAACACTGAAGCTTTCTTT; CDR3 protein: CASSLTGNTEAFF
J gene: TRBJ2-5; D gene: NA; V gene: TRBV13; clone size: NA; CDR3 DNA: TGTGCCAGCAGCTCGTGGGCCCGGGAGACCCAGTACTTC; CDR3 protein: CASSSWARETQYF
J gene: TRBJ1-5; D gene: NA; V gene: TRBV19; clone size: NA; CDR3 DNA: TGTGCCAGTAGTCAGGCAGGGGCTAATCAGCCCCAGCATTTT; CDR3 protein: CASSQAGANQPQHF
J gene: TRBJ1-1; D gene: NA; V gene: TRBV2; clone size: NA; CDR3 DNA: TGTGCCAGCAGTGATGAGGTGTCCACTGAAGCTTTCTTT; CDR3 protein: CASSDEVSTEAFF
J gene: TRBJ1-2; D gene: TRBD1; V gene: TRBV18; clone size: NA; CDR3 DNA: TGTGCCAGCTCACCCGGTACAGGGGAGGGCTACACCTTC; CDR3 protein: CASSPGTGEGYTF
J gene: TRBJ2-7; D gene: TRBD1; V gene: TRBV7-2; clone size: NA; CDR3 DNA: TGTGCCAGTACAGGGGTTTCGGGTTCCAGATCCTACGAGCAGTACTTC; CDR3 protein: CASTGVSGSRSYEQYF
J gene: TRBJ2-7; D gene: TRBD2; V gene: TRBV7-6; clone size: NA; CDR3 DNA: TGTGCCAGCAGTAGGGCGGGGACTCGGGGGGGCGAGCAGTACTTC; CDR3 protein: CASSRAGTRGGEQYF
J gene: TRBJ2-3; D gene: TRBD2; V gene: TRBV29-1; clone size: NA; CDR3 DNA: TGCAGCGTTGAAAGGGCGGGGGGTTTCGCAGATACGCAGTATTTT; CDR3 protein: CSVERAGGFADTQYF
J gene: TRBJ2-1; D gene: NA; V gene: TRBV7-9; clone size: NA; CDR3 DNA: TGTGCCAGCAGCTTAGTCGGGTCACTGGATGAGCAGTTCTTC; CDR3 protein: CASSLVGSLDEQFF
J gene: TRBJ2-7; D gene: TRBD2; V gene: TRBV5-4; clone size: NA; CDR3 DNA: TGTGCCAGCAGCTTGGGGGGCAGTAGCGGGGGGCTCGAGCAGTACTTC; CDR3 protein: CASSLGGSSGGLEQYF
J gene: TRBJ2-4; D gene: NA; V gene: TRBV28; clone size: NA; CDR3 DNA: TGTGCCAGCAGTTTACTCGAAAACATTCAGTACTTC; CDR3 protein: CASSLLENIQYF
J gene: TRBJ2-1; D gene: NA; V gene: TRBV4-2; clone size: once; CDR3 DNA: TGTGCCAGCAGCCAAGAGCGGGGACTCAGTGAGTACAATGAGCAGTTCTTC; CDR3 protein: CASSQERGLSEYNEQFF
J gene: TRBJ2-7; D gene: NA; V gene: TRBV5-4; clone size: NA; CDR3 DNA: TGTGCCAGCAGCTTCCTACAGGAGCAGTACTTC; CDR3 protein: CASSFLQEQYF
J gene: TRBJ2-5; D gene: NA; V gene: TRBV5-4; clone size: NA; CDR3 DNA: TGTGCCAGCAGCTTGAGAACTACCGGGGAGACCCAGTACTTC; CDR3 protein: CASSLRTTGETQYF
J gene: TRBJ2-1; D gene: NA; V gene: TRBV5-1; clone size: NA; CDR3 DNA: TGCGCCAGCAGCTTGTCCGGGTACAATGAGCAGTTCTTC; CDR3 protein: CASSLSGYNEQFF
J gene: TRBJ2-2; D gene: TRBD1; V gene: TRBV6-6; clone size: NA; CDR3 DNA: TGTGCCAGCAGTTTCAGGCAGGGGGACACCGGGGAGCTGTTTTTT; CDR3 protein: CASSFRQGDTGELFF
J gene: TRBJ1-5; D gene: NA; V gene: TRBV19; clone size: NA; CDR3 DNA: TGTGCCAGTAGTATTCGTGGGAGGGGCGACAATCAGCCCCAGCATTTT; CDR3 protein: CASSIRGRGDNQPQHF
J gene: TRBJ1-2; D gene: NA; V gene: TRBV28; clone size: NA; CDR3 DNA: TGTGCCAGCAGTAGAGCTACTTATGGCTACACCTTC; CDR3 protein: CASSRATYGYTF
J gene: TRBJ1-2; D gene: TRBD1; V gene: TRBV9; clone size: NA; CDR3 DNA: TGTGCCAGCAGCGTCGGAGGGGCGGGACAGGGCACCTATGGCTACACCTTC; CDR3 protein: CASSVGGAGQGTYGYTF
J gene: TRBJ2-1; D gene: TRBD1; V gene: TRBV7-3; clone size: NA; CDR3 DNA: TGTGCCAGCAGCTTCCGACAGGGCAGGGCTGATGAGCAGTTCTTC; CDR3 protein: CASSFRQGRADEQFF
J gene: TRBJ2-1; D gene: NA; V gene: TRBV7-3; clone size: NA; CDR3 DNA: TGTGCCAGCAGCAAATATACAGGGACCCTCTACAATGAGCAGTTCTTC; CDR3 protein: CASSKYTGTLYNEQFF
J gene: TRBJ1-2; D gene: NA; V gene: TRBV7-2; clone size: NA; CDR3 DNA: TGTGCCAGCAGCTTGTTAGACACCCCTGGCTACACCTTC; CDR3 protein: CASSLLDTPGYTF
J gene: TRBJ2-1; D gene: NA; V gene: TRBV5-6; clone size: NA; CDR3 DNA: TGTGCCAGCAGCTTTCTGATGTGGGCCAATGAGCAGTTCTTC; CDR3 protein: CASSFLMWANEQFF
J gene: TRBJ1-5; D gene: NA; V gene: TRBV7-9; clone size: few; CDR3 DNA: TGTGCCAGCGGCTCGGGGGAAGGTGTGGTAGTGTCCCAGCATTTT; CDR3 protein: CASGSGEGVVVSQHF
J gene: TRBJ1-1; D gene: TRBD1; V gene: TRBV28; clone size: NA; CDR3 DNA: TGTGCCAGCAGTTTCGACAGGGTCACTGAAGCTTTCTTT; CDR3 protein: CASSFDRVTEAFF
J gene: TRBJ1-3; D gene: TRBD1; V gene: TRBV4-2; clone size: NA; CDR3 DNA: TGTGCCAGCAGCCAAGATAGGACAGGGGGAGGAAACACCATATATTTT; CDR3 protein: CASSQDRTGGGNTIYF
J gene: TRBJ1-6; D gene: NA; V gene: TRBV6-5; clone size: once; CDR3 DNA: TGTGCCAGCAGTTACTACGGAAAGGGGTCGAATTCACCCCTCCACTTT; CDR3 protein: CASSYYGKGSNSPLHF
J gene: TRBJ2-3; D gene: NA; V gene: TRBV28; clone size: once; CDR3 DNA: TGTGCCAGCAGCCGGCGGGGTAGCACAGATACGCAGTATTTT; CDR3 protein: CASSRRGSTDTQYF
J gene: TRBJ1-6; D gene: TRBD1; V gene: TRBV28; clone size: NA; CDR3 DNA: TGTGCCAGCAGTTTGTCAGGGGGAGTTTTTGTAGATTCACCCCTCCACTTT; CDR3 protein: CASSLSGGVFVDSPLHF
J gene: TRBJ1-1; D gene: TRBD1; V gene: TRBV27; clone size: NA; CDR3 DNA: TGTGCCAGCAGGACAGGGTTGTCTGAAGCTTTCTTT; CDR3 protein: CASRTGLSEAFF
J gene: TRBJ1-1; D gene: NA; V gene: TRBV5-8; clone size: NA; CDR3 DNA: TGTGCCAGCAGCTTTCCGTACAGGTCGAACACTGAAGCTTTCTTT; CDR3 protein: CASSFPYRSNTEAFF
J gene: TRBJ2-1; D gene: NA; V gene: TRBV7-3; clone size: NA; CDR3 DNA: TGTGCCAGCAGCTTACTCCATAGCGGCAATGAGCAGTTCTTC; CDR3 protein: CASSLLHSGNEQFF
J gene: TRBJ1-1; D gene: TRBD1; V gene: TRBV6-6; clone size: NA; CDR3 DNA: TGTGCCAGCAGGAGCCCGGGACAGGGCGGGGGTACTGAAGCTTTCTTT; CDR3 protein: CASRSPGQGGGTEAFF
J gene: TRBJ1-6; D gene: NA; V gene: TRBV28; clone size: once; CDR3 DNA: TGTGCCAGCACCCAAGGGGGGGGATCGCTCTATAATTCACCCCTCCACTTT; CDR3 protein: CASTQGGGSLYNSPLHF
J gene: TRBJ2-7; D gene: NA; V gene: TRBV10-1; clone size: NA; CDR3 DNA: TGCGCCAGACCGAGTCCACTACGGAGGCCCCAAATCCCCTACGAGCAGTACTTC; CDR3 protein: CARPSPLRRPQIPYEQYF
J gene: TRBJ2-5; D gene: TRBD1; V gene: TRBV5-6; clone size: NA; CDR3 DNA: TGTGCCAGCAGCTTTACTGGGACAGGGGAGACCCAGTACTTC; CDR3 protein: CASSFTGTGETQYF
J gene: TRBJ1-3; D gene: NA; V gene: TRBV9; clone size: NA; CDR3 DNA: TGTGCCAGCAGGAAGGGGTTCTCTGGAAACACCATATATTTT; CDR3 protein: CASRKGFSGNTIYF
J gene: TRBJ1-1; D gene: NA; V gene: TRBV7-8; clone size: few; CDR3 DNA: TGTGCCAGCGCAAGGGACACCCGGACCACTGAAGCTTTCTTT; CDR3 protein: CASARDTRTTEAFF
J gene: TRBJ2-5; D gene: TRBD2; V gene: TRBV9; clone size: NA; CDR3 DNA: TGTGCCAGCAGCGGTAGCGGGGGGCCGGGCGAGACCCAGTACTTC; CDR3 protein: CASSGSGGPGETQYF
J gene: TRBJ1-2; D gene: NA; V gene: TRBV25-1; clone size: NA; CDR3 DNA: TGTGCCAGCAGTGATGTTACAGGACGCGGCTACACCTTC; CDR3 protein: CASSDVTGRGYTF
J gene: TRBJ1-5; D gene: NA; V gene: TRBV11-2; clone size: NA; CDR3 DNA: TGTGCCAGCAGCTCGGGACTGAATAGCAATCAGCCCCAGCATTTT; CDR3 protein: CASSSGLNSNQPQHF
J gene: TRBJ2-7; D gene: TRBD2; V gene: TRBV18; clone size: NA; CDR3 DNA: TGTGCCAGCTCCCGGACTAGCGAATCCTACGAGCAGTACTTC; CDR3 protein: CASSRTSESYEQYF
J gene: TRBJ2-7; D gene: TRBD2; V gene: TRBV28; clone size: few; CDR3 DNA: TGTGCCAGCCGATATAGCGGGAGTGAGGAGGGCGAGCAGTACTTC; CDR3 protein: CASRYSGSEEGEQYF
J gene: TRBJ2-3; D gene: TRBD2; V gene: TRBV29-1; clone size: NA; CDR3 DNA: TGCAGCGTTGAGTGGGGACTAGCGGGAGTGGGGGGAGATACGCAGTATTTT; CDR3 protein: CSVEWGLAGVGGDTQYF
J gene: TRBJ2-5; D gene: NA; V gene: TRBV2; clone size: NA; CDR3 DNA: TGTGCCAGCAGGGGACTGATGGAGACCCAGTACTTC; CDR3 protein: CASRGLMETQYF
J gene: TRBJ2-3; D gene: NA; V gene: TRBV7-9; clone size: NA; CDR3 DNA: TGTGCCAGCAGCTTCCACACAGATACGCAGTATTTT; CDR3 protein: CASSFHTDTQYF
J gene: TRBJ1-2; D gene: NA; V gene: TRBV27; clone size: NA; CDR3 DNA: TGTGCCAGCAGTTTATCGACGGGACACAACTCCCTTTATGGCTACACCTTC; CDR3 protein: CASSLSTGHNSLYGYTF
J gene: TRBJ2-7; D gene: NA; V gene: TRBV28; clone size: NA; CDR3 DNA: TGTGCCAGCAGTTTAGTAGTGGCGGGGTCCTACGAGCAGTACTTC; CDR3 protein: CASSLVVAGSYEQYF
J gene: TRBJ2-1; D gene: TRBD1; V gene: TRBV7-9; clone size: NA; CDR3 DNA: TGTGCCAGCAGCCCCCGGACAGGGGAATCCTACAATGAGCAGTTCTTC; CDR3 protein: CASSPRTGESYNEQFF